The rows below give T cell receptor beta chains drawn from one sample of a study of vaccination effects on CD4 cells after COVID-19. Which antigens these TCRs recognize remains unknown. Produced via immunoSEQ multiplex PCR; TCRdb's table is partial and in-frame only. The sample consists of roughly 43,000 clones, over 60% of them appearing once. This sample comprised CD4+ T cells from PBMCs cultured with HCoV-OC43 spike peptides, obtained after COVID-19 vaccination. These receptors all stem from a human donor who received a COVID-19 vaccine. CDR3s include the opening cysteine and the closing phenylalanine or tryptophan. Fields, in order: J gene, clone size, D gene, V gene, CDR3 DNA, CDR3 protein. The D gene is left open where the match is weak. The size of a clone is reported for some rows only, either as once, few or many, or as a class for expanded clones.

J: TRBJ1-2; size: NA; D: NA; V: TRBV12-5; DNA: TGTGCTAGTGGTAACCGACAGGCCGACTATGGCTACACCTTC; CDR3: CASGNRQADYGYTF
J: TRBJ2-5; size: NA; D: TRBD1; V: TRBV2; DNA: TGTGCCAGCAGTTCGGGACAGGGGGCCTATGAGACCCAGTACTTC; CDR3: CASSSGQGAYETQYF
J: TRBJ1-4; size: NA; D: NA; V: TRBV18; DNA: TGTGCCAGCTCACCACCGGGAACTAATGAAAAACTGTTTTTT; CDR3: CASSPPGTNEKLFF
J: TRBJ2-4; size: NA; D: NA; V: TRBV21-1; DNA: TGTGCCAGCAGCAAACCCAGGACAGGGTTCATCCAGATAGCCAAAAACATTCAGTACTTC; CDR3: CASSKPRTGFIQIAKNIQYF
J: TRBJ2-2; size: NA; D: TRBD2; V: TRBV3-1/TRBV3-2; DNA: TGTGCCAGCAGTCCAAGAGTATGGGTTACTAGCGGGACGAACACCGGGGAGCTGTTTTTT; CDR3: CASSPRVWVTSGTNTGELFF
J: TRBJ2-6; size: NA; D: NA; V: TRBV15; DNA: TGTGCCACCAGCAGAGAACAGATTGGGGCCAACGTCCTGACTTTC; CDR3: CATSREQIGANVLTF
J: TRBJ1-6; size: NA; D: NA; V: TRBV9; DNA: TGTGCCAGCAGCCCTGGGGACTATAATTCACCCCTCCACTTT; CDR3: CASSPGDYNSPLHF
J: TRBJ2-3; size: NA; D: NA; V: TRBV14; DNA: TGTGCCAGCAGCCATAGCGTAACGCAGTATTTT; CDR3: CASSHSVTQYF
J: TRBJ2-1; size: NA; D: NA; V: TRBV6-6; DNA: TGTGCCAGCAGTTACTCGACGGCTAGCCCTGAGCAGTTCTTC; CDR3: CASSYSTASPEQFF
J: TRBJ2-3; size: NA; D: NA; V: TRBV28; DNA: TGTGCCAGCAGTCTCCGGGGGGCAGGCACAGATACGCAGTATTTT; CDR3: CASSLRGAGTDTQYF
J: TRBJ2-4; size: NA; D: NA; V: TRBV6-1; DNA: TGTGCCAGCAGTGAAGCTCTGAGGGTACGGGCAAACATTCAGTACTTC; CDR3: CASSEALRVRANIQYF
J: TRBJ2-1; size: NA; D: TRBD2; V: TRBV5-1; DNA: TGCGCCAGCAGCTGGGGGACTACCTCGATCTCCTACAATGAGCAGTTCTTC; CDR3: CASSWGTTSISYNEQFF
J: TRBJ2-3; size: NA; D: NA; V: TRBV14; DNA: TGTGCCAGCAGCCAAGTACCTCTCACAGATACGCAGTATTTT; CDR3: CASSQVPLTDTQYF
J: TRBJ1-2; size: NA; D: TRBD1; V: TRBV5-4; DNA: TGTGCCAGCGGATCGACAGGGGGCACCTATGGCTACACCTTC; CDR3: CASGSTGGTYGYTF
J: TRBJ2-7; size: NA; D: NA; V: TRBV6-4; DNA: TGTGCCAGCAGTGCTTCGGGGGACTCCTACGAGCAGTACTTC; CDR3: CASSASGDSYEQYF
J: TRBJ1-1; size: NA; D: NA; V: TRBV11-3; DNA: TGTGCCAGCAGCCCCCGGCGTGGAGACAGGTCCATGAACACTGAAGCTTTCTTT; CDR3: CASSPRRGDRSMNTEAFF
J: TRBJ2-2; size: NA; D: NA; V: TRBV7-6; DNA: TGTGCCAGCAGCTTAACTTCGACAGTGAACACCGGGGAGCTGTTTTTT; CDR3: CASSLTSTVNTGELFF
J: TRBJ2-3; size: few; D: NA; V: TRBV10-1; DNA: TGCGCCAGCAGTCAGGGGGGGGCTCCAGATACGCAGTATTTT; CDR3: CASSQGGAPDTQYF
J: TRBJ1-1; size: few; D: NA; V: TRBV19; DNA: TGTGCCAGTAGTTCGGGACTGAACACTGAAGCTTTCTTT; CDR3: CASSSGLNTEAFF
J: TRBJ2-7; size: few; D: NA; V: TRBV6-5; DNA: TGTGCCAGCAGGAGCCGGGGCCCCTACTACGAGCAGTACTTC; CDR3: CASRSRGPYYEQYF
J: TRBJ1-1; size: NA; D: TRBD1; V: TRBV11-3; DNA: TGTGCCAGCAGCTTATCGGGACAGGGGAACACTGAAGCTTTCTTT; CDR3: CASSLSGQGNTEAFF
J: TRBJ2-1; size: NA; D: TRBD2; V: TRBV2; DNA: TGTGCCACCTTGAGGGCCAGCGGGGGGGTAGGTGAGCAGTTCTTC; CDR3: CATLRASGGVGEQFF
J: TRBJ1-2; size: NA; D: NA; V: TRBV6-5; DNA: TGTGCCAGCAGCCGGGTAGGTCGGTCTGCCTATGGCTACACCTTC; CDR3: CASSRVGRSAYGYTF
J: TRBJ2-7; size: NA; D: NA; V: TRBV5-1; DNA: TGCGCCAGCAGCCAACGGCAGGGCTCCTACGAGCAGTACTTC; CDR3: CASSQRQGSYEQYF
J: TRBJ2-5; size: NA; D: NA; V: TRBV15; DNA: TGTGCCACCAGCAGAGGTGGACAGAAAGAGACCCAGTACTTC; CDR3: CATSRGGQKETQYF
J: TRBJ1-1; size: NA; D: NA; V: TRBV19; DNA: TGTGCCAGTAGTATACGTGGGCAGGGAATGATGAACACTGAAGCTTTCTTT; CDR3: CASSIRGQGMMNTEAFF
J: TRBJ2-7; size: NA; D: NA; V: TRBV18; DNA: TGTGCCAGCTCACCACGGGGGACCGACGACTACGAGCAGTACTTC; CDR3: CASSPRGTDDYEQYF
J: TRBJ2-1; size: few; D: NA; V: TRBV18; DNA: TGTGCCAGCTCACCACGCTTAGACAATGAGCAGTTCTTC; CDR3: CASSPRLDNEQFF
J: TRBJ2-7; size: NA; D: TRBD1; V: TRBV5-1; DNA: TGCGCCAGCCGGACAGGCGACTACGAGCAGTACTTC; CDR3: CASRTGDYEQYF
J: TRBJ2-7; size: NA; D: TRBD2; V: TRBV7-2; DNA: TGTGCCAGCAGCCCAATGGGGGGGGCCTACGAGCAGTACTTC; CDR3: CASSPMGGAYEQYF
J: TRBJ2-6; size: NA; D: NA; V: TRBV4-1; DNA: TGCGCCAGCAGCCAAGGGTCTCTCCGCTCTGGGGCCAACGTCCTGACTTTC; CDR3: CASSQGSLRSGANVLTF
J: TRBJ1-5; size: NA; D: NA; V: TRBV18; DNA: TGTGCCAGCTCACCACCGGGGCAGGTTTTTGGTAGCAATCAGCCCCAGCATTTT; CDR3: CASSPPGQVFGSNQPQHF
J: TRBJ2-7; size: NA; D: NA; V: TRBV10-3; DNA: TGTGCCATCAGACAGGGTACGGACTACGAGCAGTACTTC; CDR3: CAIRQGTDYEQYF
J: TRBJ2-5; size: NA; D: NA; V: TRBV19; DNA: TGTGCCAGTAGTATAGTAGGCAGGCAAGAGACCCAGTACTTC; CDR3: CASSIVGRQETQYF
J: TRBJ1-1; size: NA; D: NA; V: TRBV7-9; DNA: TGTGCCAGCAGCGCCGTTGGAGATGAAGCTTTCTTT; CDR3: CASSAVGDEAFF
J: TRBJ1-3; size: NA; D: NA; V: TRBV4-1; DNA: TGCGCCAGCAGCCAAGAATCGGCTTTTGGAAACACCATATATTTT; CDR3: CASSQESAFGNTIYF
J: TRBJ2-6; size: NA; D: NA; V: TRBV6-5; DNA: TGTGCCAGCAGACTACAAGACTCTGGGGCCAACGTCCTGACTTTC; CDR3: CASRLQDSGANVLTF
J: TRBJ2-1; size: NA; D: NA; V: TRBV7-6; DNA: TGTGCCAGCAGCTCCGGCGGGGGAGGGGGGTACAATGAGCAGTTCTTC; CDR3: CASSSGGGGGYNEQFF
J: TRBJ1-6; size: NA; D: NA; V: TRBV6-1; DNA: TGTGCCAGCAGTGAAGTGAAGTATAATTCACCCCTCCACTTT; CDR3: CASSEVKYNSPLHF
J: TRBJ2-5; size: NA; D: NA; V: TRBV6-5; DNA: TGTGCCAGCAGTCAACGAGAGACCCAGTACTTC; CDR3: CASSQRETQYF
J: TRBJ1-4; size: NA; D: TRBD1; V: TRBV24-1; DNA: TGTGCCACCAGTGTTGCGGACAGGGAAGATGAAAAACTGTTTTTT; CDR3: CATSVADREDEKLFF
J: TRBJ1-3; size: NA; D: TRBD1; V: TRBV4-1; DNA: TGCGCCAGCAGCCAAGTCATCGACAGGGGAACTGGAAACACCATATATTTT; CDR3: CASSQVIDRGTGNTIYF
J: TRBJ1-3; size: NA; D: NA; V: TRBV5-1; DNA: TGCGCCAGCAGCTCAGGCCTACTTGACACCATATATTTT; CDR3: CASSSGLLDTIYF
J: TRBJ2-7; size: once; D: NA; V: TRBV7-8; DNA: TGTGCCAGCTACAAACTGGGGGGGCGAGGCTCCTACGAGCAGTACTTC; CDR3: CASYKLGGRGSYEQYF
J: TRBJ2-1; size: NA; D: NA; V: TRBV5-5; DNA: TGTGCCAGCAGCTTGGGGATCTCGGGGGGCATCACCTACAATGAGCAGTTCTTC; CDR3: CASSLGISGGITYNEQFF
J: TRBJ2-3; size: NA; D: TRBD2; V: TRBV7-2; DNA: TGTGCCAGCAGCTTAGGGGCGCTAGCGGGAGGCACAGATACGCAGTATTTT; CDR3: CASSLGALAGGTDTQYF